Below, 10 T cell receptor beta chains from the same sample are listed, as sequenced in a study of metastatic and nonmetastatic thyroid tumors. TCRdb re-called the PCR reads with MiXCR. The sample carries about 40,000 clones, approximately 10% recorded once. Patients were all untreated before their thyroid surgery. Sample: blood. The receptors shown here come from a female donor with papillary thyroid cancer or a benign thyroid nodule (not recorded which). Some clones in this sample may be carry-over from other donors' samples.

This clone showed up many times. The chain recombines TRBV11-3 with TRBJ2-1; 13 bases align to TRBD2. Losses at the gene ends were 0 bases for V and 5 bases for J; bases not matched to a gene: 4. Germline CDR1 is SGHNT and CDR2 is YENEEA. The CDR3 length is 17 residues. The CDR3: CASSLELAGGPHNEQFF. The CDR3 DNA sequence: TGTGCCAGCAGCTTAGAACTAGCGGGAGGGCCCCACAATGAGCAGTTCTTC.

In regard to this clone: A read error may explain this, as a much larger clone is one base away. The same CDR3 is also encoded by other DNA sequences in this sample. CDR3 nucleotides: TGTGCCAGCAGCCGACTAGCTGGAGAGAGCGAGCAGTACTTC. As protein: CASSRLAGESEQYF. The rearrangement links TRBV11-3 to TRBJ2-7; 7 bases line up with TRBD2. V was clipped by 5 bases and J by 6 bases; unmatched bases: 10. CDR1 SGHNT and CDR2 YENEEA come from the germline V gene. The CDR3 loop spans 14 amino acids.

This clone was observed at least ten times. The gene calls are TRBV4-2 and TRBJ1-3; 7 bases map to TRBD1. The CDR3 runs 17 residues. Per the germline V gene, CDR1 is LGHNA and CDR2 is YNFKEQ. The ends lost 1 base at V and 1 base at J; junction bases unmatched: 7. The CDR3 reads CASSQGGQPLSGNTIYF. CDR3 nucleotide sequence: TGTGCCAGCAGCCAAGGGGGACAGCCACTGTCTGGAAACACCATATATTTT.

A note on this clone: With a much larger clone just one base away, this may be a read error. The chain joins TRBV25-1 to TRBJ2-7; D remains unclear. CDR1 and CDR2 from the germline V gene are MGHDK and SYGVNS. The CDR3 has 12 residues. The V and J ends lost 10 bases and 5 bases respectively, with 15 bases between them. For the CDR3, the DNA is TGTGCCATCTCCCTAGTTGGGGACGAGCAGTACTTC. This encodes CAISLVGDEQYF.

Notes on this clone: Germline and junction disagree at one end, which may indicate a read error. V gene TRBV20-1 combines with J gene TRBJ2-5; D is tentatively TRBD1 or TRBD2 (5 bases each). CDR3 length: 13 amino acids. Germline V gene sequence: CDR1 DFQATT, CDR2 SNEGSKA (reference sequence). CDR3 loop: CSARTQRGETHYF. CDR3 DNA: TGCAGTGCTCGGACTCAAAGGGGAGAGACCCATTACTTT.

This clone showed up many times. The rearrangement uses TRBV28 and TRBJ2-7; D possibly corresponds to TRBD2 (5 bases). CDR1 and CDR2 from the germline V gene are MDHEN and SYDVKM. The V end was cut by 5 bases, the J end by 4 bases, with 6 bases between. This CDR3 region has 11 residues. CDR3 DNA: TGTGCCAGCAGTAGGACTTACGAGCAGTACTTC. The encoded protein is CASSRTYEQYF.

This clone was seen ten or more times. The chain recombines TRBV2 with TRBJ2-1, with 13 bases identical to TRBD2. CDR1 SNHLY and CDR2 FYNNEI come from the germline V gene. The V gene end was trimmed by 6 bases and the J gene end by 8 bases; junction bases not matched to a gene: 10. The CDR3 is made up of 16 amino acids. The CDR3 is CASSQGLAGLRYEQFF. CDR3 nucleotides: TGTGCCAGCAGCCAGGGACTAGCGGGACTTAGGTATGAGCAGTTCTTC.

Ten or more counts support this clone. This chain uses TRBV7-9 with TRBJ2-1, with 8 bases fitting TRBD2. Germline assignment: CDR1 SEHNR and CDR2 FQNEAQ (reference sequence). J gave up 6 bases and V 2 bases, and 0 bases lay outside the gene matches. This CDR3 is 13 amino acids long. The CDR3 DNA sequence: TGTGCCAGCAGCTTAAGCGGGGGCAATGAGCAGTTCTTC. It is translated as CASSLSGGNEQFF. The whole variable domain, remainder taken from reference TRBV7-9 and TRBJ2-1, is DTGVSQNPRHKITKRGQNVTFRCDPISEHNRLYWYRQTLGQGPEFLTYFQNEAQLEKSRLLSDRFSAERPKGSFSTLEIQRTEQGDSAMYLCASSLSGGNEQFFGPGTRLTVL.

This clone was seen a handful of times. This sequence may be a read error, since a much larger clone differs from it by one base. The gene calls are TRBV20-1 and TRBJ2-2, with 14 bases that match TRBD2. V lost 7 bases to trimming and J lost 6 bases; unmatched junction nucleotides: 4. Germline V lookup: CDR1 DFQATT, CDR2 SNEGSKA (reference sequence). The CDR3 loop spans 14 amino acids. CDR3 protein: CSVPGLAGAGELFF. The CDR3 coding sequence is TGCAGTGTCCCGGGACTAGCGGGGGCCGGGGAGCTGTTTTTT.

This clone came up many times. The V and J genes are TRBV12-3 or TRBV12-4 and TRBJ1-1; D remains ambiguous. Trimming shortened V by 1 base and J by 8 bases, and 5 bases separated the two germline ends. The CDR3 is 11 residues long. In DNA form, the CDR3 reads TGTGCCAGCAGTTTAGGCGTCGAAGCTTTCTTT. Translating gives CASSLGVEAFF.